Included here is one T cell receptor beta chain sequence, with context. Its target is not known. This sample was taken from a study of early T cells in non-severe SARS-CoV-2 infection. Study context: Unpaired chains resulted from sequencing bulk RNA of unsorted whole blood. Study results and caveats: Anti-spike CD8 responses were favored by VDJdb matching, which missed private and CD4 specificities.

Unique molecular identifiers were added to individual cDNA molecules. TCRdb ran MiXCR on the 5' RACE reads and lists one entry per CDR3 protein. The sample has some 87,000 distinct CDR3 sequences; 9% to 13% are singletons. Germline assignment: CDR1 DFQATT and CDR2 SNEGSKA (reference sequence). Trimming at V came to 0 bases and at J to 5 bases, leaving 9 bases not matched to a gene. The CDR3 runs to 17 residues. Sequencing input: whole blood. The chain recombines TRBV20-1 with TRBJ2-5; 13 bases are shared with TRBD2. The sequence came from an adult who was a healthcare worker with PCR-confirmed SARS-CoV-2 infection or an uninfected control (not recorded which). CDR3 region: CSARDTSGRVKMETQYF. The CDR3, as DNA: TGCAGTGCTAGAGATACTAGCGGGAGGGTAAAAATGGAGACCCAGTACTTC.